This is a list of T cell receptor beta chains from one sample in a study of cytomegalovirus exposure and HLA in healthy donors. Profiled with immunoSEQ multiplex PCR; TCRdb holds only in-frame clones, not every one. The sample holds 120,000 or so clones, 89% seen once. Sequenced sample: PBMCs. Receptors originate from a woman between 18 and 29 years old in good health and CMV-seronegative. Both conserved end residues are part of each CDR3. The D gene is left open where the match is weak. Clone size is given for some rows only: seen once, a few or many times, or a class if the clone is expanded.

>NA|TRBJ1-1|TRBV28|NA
CASSSLGGSSEAFF
TGTGCCAGCAGTTCCCTTGGGGGGAGCTCTGAAGCTTTCTTT
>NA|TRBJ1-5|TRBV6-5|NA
CASSKQVFQPQHF
TGTGCCAGCAGCAAACAGGTTTTTCAGCCCCAGCATTTT
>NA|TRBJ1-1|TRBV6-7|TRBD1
CASSLPGQGTSDTEAFF
TGTGCCAGCAGCCTACCGGGACAGGGGACTTCGGACACTGAAGCTTTCTTT
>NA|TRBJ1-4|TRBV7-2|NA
CASKQGANEKLFF
TGTGCCAGTAAACAGGGTGCTAATGAAAAACTGTTTTTT
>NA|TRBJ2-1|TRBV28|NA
CASSSPVRLWSSYNEQFF
TGTGCCAGCAGTTCTCCAGTACGTTTGTGGAGCTCCTACAATGAGCAGTTCTTC
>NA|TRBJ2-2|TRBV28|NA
CASLGATGELFF
TGTGCCAGCTTAGGGGCTACCGGGGAGCTGTTTTTT
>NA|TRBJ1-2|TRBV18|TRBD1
CASSPAKTGSYGYTF
TGTGCCAGCTCACCAGCCAAGACAGGGTCCTATGGCTACACCTTC
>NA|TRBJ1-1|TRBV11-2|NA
CASSPKTGWVTEAFF
TGTGCCAGCAGCCCTAAGACAGGTTGGGTCACTGAAGCTTTCTTT
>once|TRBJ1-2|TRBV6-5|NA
CASSVYGGDYGYTF
TGTGCCAGCAGTGTTTACGGAGGGGACTATGGCTACACCTTC
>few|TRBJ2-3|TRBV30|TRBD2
CAWGRLAGTQDTQYF
TGTGCCTGGGGGAGACTAGCGGGAACCCAGGATACGCAGTATTTT
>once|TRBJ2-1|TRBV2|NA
CASSEGRDIAYYNEQFF
TGTGCCAGCAGTGAAGGAAGGGACATCGCCTACTACAATGAGCAGTTCTTC
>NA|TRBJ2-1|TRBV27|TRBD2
CASSALASGNHEQFF
TGTGCCAGCAGCGCCCTGGCTAGCGGGAACCATGAGCAGTTCTTC
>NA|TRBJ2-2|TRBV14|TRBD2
CASSRAGVTTGELFF
TGTGCCAGCAGCCGCGCGGGAGTTACAACCGGGGAGCTGTTTTTT
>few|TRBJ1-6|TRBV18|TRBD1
CASSRTGDNSPLHF
TGTGCCAGCTCACGGACAGGGGACAATTCACCCCTCCACTTT
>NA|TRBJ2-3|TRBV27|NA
CASSLLTGFSTDTQYF
TGTGCCAGCAGTTTACTTACGGGTTTTAGCACAGATACGCAGTATTTT
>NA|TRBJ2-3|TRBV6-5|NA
CASSYFAGDTDTQYF
TGTGCCAGCAGTTACTTTGCTGGAGACACAGATACGCAGTATTTT
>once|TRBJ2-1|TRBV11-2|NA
CASSSIRGAPNEQFF
TGTGCCAGCAGTTCAATTCGGGGGGCTCCCAATGAGCAGTTCTTC
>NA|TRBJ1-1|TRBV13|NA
CASSRGPEAFF
TGTGCCAGCTCCAGGGGCCCTGAAGCTTTCTTT
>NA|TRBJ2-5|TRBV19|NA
CASSERRSQETQYF
TGTGCCAGTAGCGAGAGACGGAGTCAAGAGACCCAGTACTTC
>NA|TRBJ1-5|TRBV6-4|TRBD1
CASRLNRDRGAQPQHF
TGTGCCAGCAGGCTCAACCGGGACAGGGGGGCTCAGCCCCAGCATTTT
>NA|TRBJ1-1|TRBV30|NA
CAWSVLQGNTEAFF
TGTGCCTGGAGTGTACTTCAGGGGAACACTGAAGCTTTCTTT
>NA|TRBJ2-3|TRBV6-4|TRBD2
CASSDSAGATDTQYF
TGTGCCAGCAGTGACTCAGCGGGAGCCACAGATACGCAGTATTTT
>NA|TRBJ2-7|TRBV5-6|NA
CASSRRLGRYEQYF
TGTGCCAGCAGCCGTAGACTAGGACGCTACGAGCAGTACTTC
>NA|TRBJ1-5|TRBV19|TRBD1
CASSFRQGGQPQHF
TGTGCCAGTAGTTTTCGACAGGGAGGTCAGCCCCAGCATTTT
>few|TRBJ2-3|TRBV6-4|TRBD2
CASSLIAGESVTQYF
TGTGCCAGCAGTTTGATAGCGGGAGAAAGTGTTACGCAGTATTTT